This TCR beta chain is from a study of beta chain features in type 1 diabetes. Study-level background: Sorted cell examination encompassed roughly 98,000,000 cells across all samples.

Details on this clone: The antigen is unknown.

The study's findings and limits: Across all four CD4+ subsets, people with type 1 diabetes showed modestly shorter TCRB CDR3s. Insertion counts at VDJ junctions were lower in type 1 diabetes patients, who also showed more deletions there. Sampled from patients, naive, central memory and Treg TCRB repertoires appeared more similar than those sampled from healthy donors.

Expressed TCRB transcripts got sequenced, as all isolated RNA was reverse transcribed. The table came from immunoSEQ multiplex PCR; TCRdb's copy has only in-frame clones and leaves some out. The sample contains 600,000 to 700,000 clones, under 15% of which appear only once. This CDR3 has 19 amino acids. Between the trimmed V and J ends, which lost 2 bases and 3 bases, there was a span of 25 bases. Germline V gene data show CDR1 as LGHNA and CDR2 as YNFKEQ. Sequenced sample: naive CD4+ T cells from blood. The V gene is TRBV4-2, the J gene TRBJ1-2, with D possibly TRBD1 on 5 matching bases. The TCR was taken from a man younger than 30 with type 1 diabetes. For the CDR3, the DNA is TGTGCCAGCAGCCAATTCAGCTCCAGGGATCTTGGAGTATACTATGGCTACACCTTC. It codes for CASSQFSSRDLGVYYGYTF.